The table lists the clone carrying this T cell receptor (beta chain) with a few counts. The data derive from a study of T cells after yellow fever vaccination. From the 5' RACE reads, TCRdb called clonotypes with MiXCR, one entry per CDR3 protein. The data hold some 500,000 distinct CDR3 sequences, with roughly 13% observed a single time. Sequencing used PBMCs, obtained on the day of the yellow fever booster vaccination. The TCR originated in a young man who received the YFV17D yellow fever vaccine.

Written as DNA, the CDR3 is TGTGCCACCGCCCAAGAGCAGGGAATAGTTACGCAGTATTTT. It specifies CATAQEQGIVTQYF. The chain combines TRBV24-1 with TRBJ2-3; D is possibly TRBD1 (5 bases). Trimming removed 9 bases at V and 8 bases at J, with 20 bases between. Germline values: CDR1 KGHDR, CDR2 SFDVKD. The CDR3 loop spans 14 amino acids.